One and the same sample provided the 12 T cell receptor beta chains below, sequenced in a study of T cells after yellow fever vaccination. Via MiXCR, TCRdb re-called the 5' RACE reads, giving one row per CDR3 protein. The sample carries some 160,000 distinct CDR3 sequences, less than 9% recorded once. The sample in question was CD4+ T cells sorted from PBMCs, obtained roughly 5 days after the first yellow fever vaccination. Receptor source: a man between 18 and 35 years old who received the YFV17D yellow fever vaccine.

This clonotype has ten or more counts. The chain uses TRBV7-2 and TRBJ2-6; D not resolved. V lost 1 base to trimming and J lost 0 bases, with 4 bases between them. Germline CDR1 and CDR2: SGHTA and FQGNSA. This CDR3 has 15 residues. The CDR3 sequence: CASSLVASGANVLTF. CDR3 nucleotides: TGTGCCAGCAGCTTAGTGGCCTCTGGGGCCAACGTCCTGACTTTC.

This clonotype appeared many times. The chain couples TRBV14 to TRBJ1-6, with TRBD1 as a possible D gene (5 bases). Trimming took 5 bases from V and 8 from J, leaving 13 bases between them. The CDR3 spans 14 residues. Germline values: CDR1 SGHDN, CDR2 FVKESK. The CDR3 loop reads CASSDSVGYSPLHF. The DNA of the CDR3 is TGTGCCAGCAGCGACAGTGTTGGGTATTCACCCCTCCACTTT.

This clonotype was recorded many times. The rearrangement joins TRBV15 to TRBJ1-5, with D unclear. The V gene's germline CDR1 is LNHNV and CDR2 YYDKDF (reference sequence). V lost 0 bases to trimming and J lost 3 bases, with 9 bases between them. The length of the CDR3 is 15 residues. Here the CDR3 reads CATSRDEGYNQPQHF. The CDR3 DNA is TGTGCCACCAGCAGAGATGAGGGTTACAATCAGCCCCAGCATTTT. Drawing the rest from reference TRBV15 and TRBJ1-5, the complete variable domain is DAMVIQNPRYQVTQFGKPVTLSCSQTLNHNVMYWYQQKSSQAPKLLFHYYDKDFNNEADTPDNFQSRRPNTSFCFLDIRSPGLGDTAMYLCATSRDEGYNQPQHFGDGTRLSIL.

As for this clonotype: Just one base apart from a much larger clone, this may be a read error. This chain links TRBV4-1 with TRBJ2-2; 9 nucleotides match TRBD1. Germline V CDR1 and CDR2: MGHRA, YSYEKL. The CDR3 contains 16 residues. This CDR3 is CASSQYRGQNTVELFF. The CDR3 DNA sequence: TGCGCCAGCAGCCAATACAGGGGGCAGAACACCGTGGAGCTGTTTTTT.

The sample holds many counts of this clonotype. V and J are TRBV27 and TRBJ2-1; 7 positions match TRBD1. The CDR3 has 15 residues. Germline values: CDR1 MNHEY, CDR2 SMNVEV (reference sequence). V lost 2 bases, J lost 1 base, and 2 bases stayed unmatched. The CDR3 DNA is TGTGCCAGCAGTTTAAAGGGACAGTCCTACAATGAGCAGTTCTTC. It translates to CASSLKGQSYNEQFF.

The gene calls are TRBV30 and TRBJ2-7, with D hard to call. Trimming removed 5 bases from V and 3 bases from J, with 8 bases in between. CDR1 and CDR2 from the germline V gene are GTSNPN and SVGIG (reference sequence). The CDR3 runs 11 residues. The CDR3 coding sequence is TGTGCCTGGGGATTAAACTACGAGCAGTACTTC. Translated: CAWGLNYEQYF.

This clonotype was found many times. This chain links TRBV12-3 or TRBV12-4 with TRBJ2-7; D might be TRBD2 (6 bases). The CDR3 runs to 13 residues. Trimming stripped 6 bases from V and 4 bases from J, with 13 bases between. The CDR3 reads CASSNVGSYEQYV. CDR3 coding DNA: TGTGCCAGCAGCAATGTCGGGAGTTACGAGCAGTACGTC.

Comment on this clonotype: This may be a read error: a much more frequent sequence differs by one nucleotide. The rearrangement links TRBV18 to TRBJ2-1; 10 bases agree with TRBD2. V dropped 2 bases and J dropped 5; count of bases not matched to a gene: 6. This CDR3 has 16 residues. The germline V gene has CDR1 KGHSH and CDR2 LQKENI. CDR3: CASSPSLAGGNNEQFF. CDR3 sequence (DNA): TGTGCCAGCTCACCATCCTTAGCGGGGGGTAACAATGAGCAGTTCTTC.

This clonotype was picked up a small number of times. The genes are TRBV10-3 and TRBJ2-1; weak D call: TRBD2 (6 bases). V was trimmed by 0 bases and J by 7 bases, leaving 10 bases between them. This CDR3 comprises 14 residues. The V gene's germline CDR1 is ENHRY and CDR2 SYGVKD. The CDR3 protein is CAISESEGTNEQFF. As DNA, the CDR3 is TGTGCCATCAGTGAGTCGGAGGGAACGAATGAGCAGTTCTTC.

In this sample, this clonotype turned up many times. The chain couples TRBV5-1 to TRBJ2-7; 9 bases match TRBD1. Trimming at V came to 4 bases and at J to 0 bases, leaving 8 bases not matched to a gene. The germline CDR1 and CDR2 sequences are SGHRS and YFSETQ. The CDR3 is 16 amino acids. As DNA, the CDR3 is TGCGCCAGCAGCCTACAGGGGGCTTGGAGCTCCTACGAGCAGTACTTC. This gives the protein CASSLQGAWSSYEQYF.

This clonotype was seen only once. The CDR3 DNA follows: TGTGCCAGCAGTTTATCGACTAGCGGGGACACAGATACGCAGTATTTT. Protein sequence: CASSLSTSGDTDTQYF. The chain joins TRBV12-3 or TRBV12-4 to TRBJ2-3; 11 bases map to TRBD2. The CDR3 is 16 residues long. The trim removed 2 bases at V and 2 bases at J, leaving 3 bases unmatched.

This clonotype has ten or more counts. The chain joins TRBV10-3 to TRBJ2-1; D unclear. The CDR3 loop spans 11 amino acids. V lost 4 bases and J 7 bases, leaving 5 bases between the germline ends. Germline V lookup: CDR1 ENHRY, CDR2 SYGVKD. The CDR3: CAISVGNEQFF. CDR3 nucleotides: TGTGCCATCAGTGTGGGTAATGAGCAGTTCTTC.